Sequencing of this TCR beta chain was carried out in a study of blood T cell repertoires in COVID-19. The wider study: The cDNA or gDNA used as material had been derived from T cells, B-cell-depleted T cells, or PBMCs.

Per germline, CDR1 SGHTA and CDR2 FQGNSA. The CDR3 runs to 13 residues. Trimming took 1 base from V and 14 from J; bases not matched to a gene: 5. Authors' processing steps: It was from reference gene primer amplification that nucleated cell counts were estimated. Method: immunoSEQ multiplex PCR; TCRdb's copy keeps in-frame clones and lacks some. That table furnishes V, J and clone size, whereas the DNA furnished D and trimming. The sample lists roughly 250,000 clones; about 79% were seen once. This clonotype originated in an elderly woman with acute or convalescent COVID-19. The V and J genes are TRBV7-2 and TRBJ1-6, with 7 positions matching TRBD1. The sample taken for sequencing was peripheral blood. CDR3 protein: CASSLGGTVTLHF. As DNA, the CDR3 is TGTGCCAGCAGCTTAGGGGGGACAGTAACCCTCCACTTT.